These 30 T cell receptor beta chains came from one sample sequenced in a study of T cell repertoires in cytomegalovirus infection. TCRdb redid the calling of the reads with MiXCR, one entry per CDR3 protein. The top ten clones hold 10% of a sample with approximately 500,000 distinct CDR3 sequences, 11% of them seen once. Sequenced input: PBMCs. The receptors stem from a human donor in good health (CMV status not recorded). Some clones in this sample may be carry-over from other donors' samples.

This rearrangement joins TRBV5-1 to TRBJ2-7; 7 bases fit TRBD1. From germline, CDR1 is SGHRS and CDR2 YFSETQ. Trimming at V came to 4 bases and at J to 6 bases, leaving 13 bases not matched to a gene. The CDR3 length is 15 residues. Here the CDR3 reads CASSPTPRGRPEQYF. DNA for the CDR3: TGCGCCAGCAGCCCCACCCCGAGGGGGCGCCCCGAGCAGTACTTC.

The chain is built from TRBV29-1 and TRBJ1-1; D is perhaps TRBD1 (5 bases). This CDR3 is 12 amino acids long. CDR1 and CDR2 from the germline V gene are SQVTM and ANQGSEA. The germline V and J ends were trimmed by 6 bases and 2 bases, with 10 bases remaining between them. The CDR3 region is CSVGDSNTEAFF. CDR3 coding DNA: TGCAGCGTCGGTGACAGTAACACTGAAGCTTTCTTT. The full variable domain, in which reference TRBV29-1 and TRBJ1-1 provide the parts outside the CDR3, is SAVISQKPSRDICQRGTSLTIQCQVDSQVTMMFWYRQQPGQSLTLIATANQGSEATYESGFVIDKFPISRPNLTFSTLTVSNMSPEDSSIYLCSVGDSNTEAFFGQGTRLTVV.

This clonotype occurred many times. The CDR3 region has the DNA TGTGCCAGCAGCCATTTGGACAAACGGGACAATGAGCAGTTCTTC. Amino acid sequence: CASSHLDKRDNEQFF. The chain employs TRBV7-9 and TRBJ2-1, with a weak D call TRBD1 (5 bases). Between the trimmed V and J ends, which lost 5 bases and 5 bases, there was a span of 16 bases. Germline assignment: CDR1 SEHNR and CDR2 FQNEAQ (reference sequence). CDR3 length: 15 amino acids.

This clonotype was seen at least ten times. The chain employs TRBV7-9 and TRBJ2-7; possibly TRBD2 for D (6 bases). Germline-derived CDR1 and CDR2 are SEHNR and FQNEAQ (reference sequence). V was pared by 1 base and J by 7 bases, with 17 bases between. This CDR3 comprises 15 residues. CDR3 sequence (DNA): TGTGCCAGCAGCTTAGGGGTAGCGGAAAGAGGGGAGCAGTACTTC. Protein: CASSLGVAERGEQYF. Variable domain in full (rest from reference TRBV7-9 and TRBJ2-7): DTGVSQNPRHKITKRGQNVTFRCDPISEHNRLYWYRQTLGQGPEFLTYFQNEAQLEKSRLLSDRFSAERPKGSFSTLEIQRTEQGDSAMYLCASSLGVAERGEQYFGPGTRLTVT.

This chain connects TRBV29-1 to TRBJ2-1, with a possible D match to TRBD2 (5 bases). Trimming stripped 6 bases from V and 1 base from J, with 13 bases between. The CDR3 contains 14 residues. CDR1 and CDR2 from the germline V gene are SQVTM and ANQGSEA. The CDR3, as DNA: TGCAGCGTCATTAGCGCGGGTTCCTACAATGAGCAGTTCTTC. As protein: CSVISAGSYNEQFF.

This clonotype was seen only a few times. J is TRBJ2-5 and V is TRBV20-1; TRBD2 agrees at 7 bases. Germline V gene sequence: CDR1 DFQATT, CDR2 SNEGSKA (reference sequence). Losses at the gene ends were 3 bases for V and 4 bases for J; bases not matched to a gene: 14. The CDR3 has 16 amino acids. In DNA form, the CDR3 reads TGCAGTGCTAGTTCTTTGGAAAGCGGGAAAAGAGAGACCCAGTACTTC. Amino acid sequence: CSASSLESGKRETQYF.

This clonotype was detected ten times or more. CDR3 sequence reads: CASSFGITKNIQYF. The CDR3 DNA reads TGTGCCAGCAGTTTCGGGATTACCAAAAACATTCAGTACTTC. The gene calls are TRBV12-3 or TRBV12-4 and TRBJ2-4, with D maybe TRBD2 (5 bases). The V end lost 3 bases, the J end lost 2 bases, and 8 bases lay between the germline ends. The CDR3 contains 14 residues.

The sample holds many counts of this clonotype. The J gene is TRBJ2-3, the V gene TRBV2, with D possibly matching TRBD1 (6 bases). Germline V gene data show CDR1 as SNHLY and CDR2 as FYNNEI. This CDR3 is 15 amino acids long. Trimming took off 5 bases at V and 0 bases at J, with 12 bases between the two ends. CDR3 nucleotides: TGTGCCAGCAGTACACAGGGCATAAGCACAGATACGCAGTATTTT. Its translation is CASSTQGISTDTQYF.

This clonotype was counted ten times or more. CDR3 in amino acids: CASSLEVIRQTQYF. The CDR3 region has the DNA TGTGCCAGCAGCTTAGAAGTCATACGGCAGACCCAGTACTTC. The V call is TRBV7-6, the J call TRBJ2-5; no clear D. From germline, CDR1 is SGHVS and CDR2 FNYEAQ. CDR3 length: 14 amino acids. V was trimmed by 1 base and J by 6 bases, leaving 12 bases between them. Looking up the rest from reference TRBV7-6 and TRBJ2-5 gives the full variable domain: GAGVSQSPRYKVTKRGQDVALRCDPISGHVSLYWYRQALGQGPEFLTYFNYEAQQDKSGLPNDRFSAERPEGSISTLTIQRTEQRDSAMYRCASSLEVIRQTQYFGPGTRLLVL.

This clonotype was recorded at least ten times. V gene TRBV5-1 combines with J gene TRBJ2-5; D is possibly TRBD2 (6 bases). The CDR3 consists of 14 residues. The V and J ends lost 7 bases and 4 bases respectively, with 17 bases between them. Germline V gene data show CDR1 as SGHRS and CDR2 as YFSETQ. The CDR3 sequence is CASSIIGDLETQYF. In nucleotides, the CDR3 is TGCGCCAGCTCCATAATCGGGGACTTAGAGACCCAGTACTTC.

The chain combines TRBV29-1 with TRBJ2-1; D remains ambiguous. V was cut by 0 bases and J by 6 bases, with 30 bases left in between. CDR3 length: 20 amino acids. Germline lookup yields CDR1 SQVTM and CDR2 ANQGSEA. CDR3 in amino acids: CSVEDTGVKTRLPNINEQFF. Here the CDR3 DNA reads TGCAGCGTTGAAGATACTGGTGTGAAAACAAGGTTACCCAATATCAATGAGCAGTTCTTC.

This clonotype was observed many times. Mismatch with germline at one junction end may stem from a read error. The CDR3 region is CASSSGTNSGEQFF. The CDR3 DNA follows: TGTGCTAGCAGCTCCGGGACCAACTCAGGGGAGCAGTTCTTC. The rearrangement links TRBV7-7 to TRBJ2-1; D possibly matches TRBD1 or TRBD2 (5 bases each). The length of the CDR3 is 14 residues. Germline V gene lookup returns CDR1 SSHAT and CDR2 FNYEAQ (reference sequence). Based on the CDR3 plus reference TRBV7-7 and TRBJ2-1, the full variable domain is GAGVSQSPRYKVTKRGQDVTLRCDPISSHATLYWYQQALGQGPEFLTYFNYEAQPDKSGLPSDRFSAERPEGSISTLTIQRTEQRDSAMYRCASSSGTNSGEQFFGPGTRLTVL.

Only one count was recorded for this clonotype. V gene TRBV9 combines with J gene TRBJ1-2; 7 positions agree with TRBD1. The CDR3 is made up of 15 amino acids. The ends lost 3 bases at V and 8 bases at J; junction bases unmatched: 13. CDR1 is SGDLS and CDR2 is YYNGEE in the germline V gene. The CDR3 protein is CASSDLTGRVSGYTF. The CDR3 region has the DNA TGTGCCAGCAGCGACCTGACAGGGAGGGTTAGCGGCTACACCTTC.

Note on this clonotype: This could be a read error, since a much larger clone is one nucleotide away. The rearrangement uses TRBV7-3 and TRBJ1-5; D is undetermined. V was cut by 3 bases and J by 9 bases, with 15 bases left in between. CDR1 SGHTA and CDR2 FQGTGA come from the germline V gene. The CDR3 covers 14 residues. In DNA form, the CDR3 reads TGTGCCAGCAGCTTCGAGGGAGGTGGTCGGCCCCAGCATTTT. It encodes CASSFEGGGRPQHF.

This clonotype came up a few times. A read error may account for a junction end that differs from germline. CDR3 in DNA: TGTGCCAGCAGCCAAGGGGGACTAGTGAACTTC. Encoded protein: CASSQGGLVNF. V is TRBV3-1 and J is TRBJ2-7; 8 bases are a match to TRBD2. Germline V gene lookup returns CDR1 LGHDT and CDR2 YNNKEL (reference sequence). The CDR3 is 11 residues long.

The table lists this clonotype with many counts. This chain uses TRBV7-6 with TRBJ1-1; 9 bases agree with TRBD1. Germline V gene sequence: CDR1 SGHVS, CDR2 FNYEAQ. V was clipped by 4 bases and J by 5 bases; unmatched bases: 8. The CDR3 extends over 15 amino acids. CDR3 DNA sequence: TGTGCCAGCAGCTCCTTACAGGGGGCAATGACTGAAGCTTTCTTT. This translates into CASSSLQGAMTEAFF.

This clonotype was counted at least ten times. The chain uses TRBV12-3 or TRBV12-4 and TRBJ1-4, with 10 bases matching TRBD1. The V gene end was trimmed by 3 bases and the J gene end by 6 bases; junction bases not matched to a gene: 7. The CDR3 is made up of 16 amino acids. The CDR3: CASSLNPGTGDEKLFF. The CDR3 bases are TGTGCCAGCAGTTTGAACCCCGGGACAGGGGATGAAAAACTGTTTTTT.

This clonotype was observed a handful of times. This chain links TRBV20-1 with TRBJ1-1; possibly TRBD1 for D (5 bases). V dropped 3 bases and J dropped 4 bases, with 21 bases sitting between them. CDR1 DFQATT and CDR2 SNEGSKA come from the germline V gene (reference sequence). The CDR3 extends over 16 amino acids. Here the CDR3 DNA reads TGCAGTGCTAGGGCCCCCCCCCGCGGGGGATCCACTGAAGCTTTCTTT. Protein product: CSARAPPRGGSTEAFF.

In its sample, this clonotype was seen many times. The V call is TRBV7-9, the J call TRBJ2-7; the match to TRBD1 covers 8 bases. CDR1 and CDR2 from the germline V gene are SEHNR and FQNEAQ (reference sequence). V lost 6 bases to trimming and J lost 2 bases; unmatched junction nucleotides: 9. The CDR3 totals 15 residues. This CDR3 reads CASSYRQGSTYEQYF. CDR3 in DNA: TGTGCCAGCAGTTACAGACAGGGGTCCACCTACGAGCAGTACTTC.

This clonotype occurred a few times. V gene TRBV9 combines with J gene TRBJ1-3; 7 bases agree with TRBD1. This CDR3 is built from 16 residues. The germline V gene has CDR1 SGDLS and CDR2 YYNGEE. After removal of 5 bases from V and 4 bases from J, the junction contained 12 bases not matched to a gene. The CDR3 nucleotides are TGTGCCAGCAGGGGGATAACAGGGGCGACAGGAAACACCATATATTTT. Its translation: CASRGITGATGNTIYF.

This clonotype has a handful of counts. The rearrangement joins TRBV20-1 to TRBJ2-2; D remains ambiguous. This CDR3 is built from 16 residues. Per the germline V gene, CDR1 is DFQATT and CDR2 is SNEGSKA (reference sequence). Trimming stripped 6 bases from V and 6 bases from J, with 23 bases between. The CDR3 loop is CSARNLDTTRSGELFF. CDR3 DNA sequence: TGCAGTGCCCGCAACCTCGACACTACCCGCTCCGGGGAGCTGTTTTTT.

The chain employs TRBV20-1 and TRBJ2-2; TRBD1 aligns across 8 bases. Germline assignment: CDR1 DFQATT and CDR2 SNEGSKA (reference sequence). The CDR3 is 14 residues long. V trimming: 1 base; J trimming: 6 bases; junction bases outside the gene matches: 4. The CDR3 coding sequence is TGCAGTGCTAGAGGGACAGGGAATCCCGGGGAGCTGTTTTTT. This sequence encodes CSARGTGNPGELFF.

This clonotype has ten or more counts. The chain employs TRBV7-9 and TRBJ2-1; 10 bases fit TRBD1. The V gene end was trimmed by 8 bases and the J gene end by 7 bases; junction bases not matched to a gene: 11. This CDR3 is 15 amino acids long. Germline V gene lookup returns CDR1 SEHNR and CDR2 FQNEAQ (reference sequence). CDR3 sequence: CASRRPRTGGNEQFF. The CDR3 nucleotides read TGTGCCAGCCGGCGTCCCCGGACAGGGGGAAATGAGCAGTTCTTC.

In its sample, this clonotype was seen once. This may be a read error, as it is one base from a much larger clone. The chain joins TRBV9 to TRBJ2-3; 9 nucleotides match TRBD2. The CDR3 is 16 amino acids. The germline V gene encodes CDR1 SGDLS and CDR2 YYNGEE. With V trimmed by 0 bases and J by 6 bases, 8 bases remained unmatched. DNA of the CDR3: TGTGCCAGCAGCGTAGAAGGCGGGAGGGTCAGGGATACGCAGTATTTT. Translated, it gives CASSVEGGRVRDTQYF.

Ten or more counts support this clonotype. V and J are TRBV6-2 or TRBV6-3 and TRBJ2-2; D perhaps matches TRBD2 (5 bases). Germline CDR1 reads MNHEY; CDR2 reads SVGEGT. The CDR3 runs 17 residues. Between the trimmed V and J ends, which lost 0 bases and 2 bases, there was a span of 13 bases. DNA for the CDR3: TGTGCCAGCAGTTACTCGAGGCTAGCCCTCAACACCGGGGAGCTGTTTTTT. Its protein is CASSYSRLALNTGELFF.

This clonotype was seen many times. The chain couples TRBV7-9 to TRBJ2-3; D may be TRBD1 or TRBD2 (5 bases each). The germline gives CDR1 SEHNR, CDR2 FQNEAQ (reference sequence). This CDR3 is built from 15 residues. V gave up 5 bases and J gave up 1 base, with 13 bases separating them. CDR3 sequence (DNA): TGTGCCAGCAGCCTCTGGGACGGCGGCACAGATACGCAGTATTTT. It specifies CASSLWDGGTDTQYF.

This clonotype occurred many times. J is TRBJ1-2 and V is TRBV7-9, with unresolved D. The CDR3 totals 13 residues. Germline loops: CDR1 SEHNR, CDR2 FQNEAQ (reference sequence). Trimming cost V 5 bases and J 4 bases, with 11 bases left between them. CDR3 in amino acids: CASSQSVSYGYTF. The CDR3 coding sequence is TGTGCCAGCAGCCAAAGCGTAAGCTATGGCTACACCTTC.

This clonotype was counted ten times or more. The rearrangement joins TRBV30 to TRBJ1-1, with unresolved D. Germline V gives CDR1 GTSNPN, CDR2 SVGIG (reference sequence). This CDR3 comprises 14 residues. With 0 bases removed from V and 2 bases from J, the gap between germline ends came to 10 bases. The CDR3 nucleotides read TGTGCCTGGAGTGTACTTCAGGAAAACACTGAAGCTTTCTTT. Translated, it gives CAWSVLQENTEAFF.

Only a few counts were recorded for this clonotype. This chain uses TRBV14 with TRBJ1-4; D unclear. Trimming took off 4 bases at V and 8 bases at J, with 17 bases between the two ends. CDR1 and CDR2 (germline): SGHDN, FVKESK. CDR3 length: 15 residues. CDR3 residues: CASSPPGSAREKLFF. The CDR3 coding sequence is TGTGCCAGCAGCCCCCCAGGATCGGCCCGGGAAAAACTGTTTTTT. Supplemented by reference TRBV14 and TRBJ1-4, the full variable domain reads EAGVTQFPSHSVIEKGQTVTLRCDPISGHDNLYWYRRVMGKEIKFLLHFVKESKQDESGMPNNRFLAERTGGTYSTLKVQPAELEDSGVYFCASSPPGSAREKLFFGSGTQLSVL.

The rearrangement joins TRBV20-1 to TRBJ2-6, with TRBD2 as a possible D gene (6 bases). V was pared by 4 bases and J by 4 bases, with 14 bases between. CDR3 length: 15 residues. Germline CDR1 and CDR2: DFQATT and SNEGSKA (reference sequence). CDR3 DNA sequence: TGCAGTGCTATTTCGCGGGGTTCCGGGGCCAACGTCCTGACTTTC. It specifies CSAISRGSGANVLTF.